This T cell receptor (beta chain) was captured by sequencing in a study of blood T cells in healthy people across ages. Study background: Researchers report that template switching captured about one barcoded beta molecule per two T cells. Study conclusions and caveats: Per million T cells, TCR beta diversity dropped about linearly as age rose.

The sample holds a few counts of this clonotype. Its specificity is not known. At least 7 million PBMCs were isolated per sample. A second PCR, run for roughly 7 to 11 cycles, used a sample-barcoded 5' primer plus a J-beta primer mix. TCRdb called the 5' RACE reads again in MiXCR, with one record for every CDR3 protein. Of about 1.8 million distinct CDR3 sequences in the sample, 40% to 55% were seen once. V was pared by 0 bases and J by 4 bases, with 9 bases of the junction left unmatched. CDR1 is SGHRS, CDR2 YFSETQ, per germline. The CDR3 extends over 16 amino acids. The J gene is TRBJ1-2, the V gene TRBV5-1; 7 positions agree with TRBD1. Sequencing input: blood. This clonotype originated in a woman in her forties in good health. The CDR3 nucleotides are TGCGCCAGCAGCTTGGCCCAAGACAGGGTCTCCTATGGCTACACCTTC. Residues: CASSLAQDRVSYGYTF.